The 16 T cell receptor beta chains below come from one sample, sequenced in a study of blood T cells in healthy people across ages. It was with a sample-barcoded 5' primer and a J-beta primer mix that a second PCR of about 6 to 12 cycles was run. MiXCR, run by TCRdb on the 5' RACE reads, gives a single entry per CDR3 protein. The data hold around 970,000 distinct CDR3 sequences, with roughly half observed a single time. Material for sequencing was blood. These receptors all stem from a woman in her fifties or sixties in good health.

This chain joins TRBV12-3 or TRBV12-4 and TRBJ2-7, with a tentative D call TRBD2 (7 bases). The last part of the DNA fits TRBJ2-5 better; the J call may be wrong. This CDR3 comprises 14 residues. In nucleotides, the CDR3 is TGTGCCAGCAGTCGGGGGGCGGTACGAGAGACCCAGTACTTC. It is translated as CASSRGAVRETQYF.

In regard to this clonotype: Germline and junction disagree at one end, which may indicate a read error. The rearrangement links TRBV7-9 to TRBJ1-6; tentatively, D is TRBD1 (5 bases). This CDR3 comprises 14 residues. The germline gives CDR1 SEHNR, CDR2 FQNEAQ (reference sequence). CDR3 residues: CANSTQGSGSPLHF. The DNA for the CDR3 is TGTGCCAACAGCACCCAGGGTAGCGGTTCACCCCTCCACTTT. The entire variable domain, with the rest obtained from reference TRBV7-9 and TRBJ1-6, is as follows: DTGVSQNPRHKITKRGQNVTFRCDPISEHNRLYWYRQTLGQGPEFLTYFQNEAQLEKSRLLSDRFSAERPKGSFSTLEIQRTEQGDSAMYLCANSTQGSGSPLHFGNGTRLTVT.

This clonotype appeared a single time. The chain recombines TRBV24-1 with TRBJ2-1, with D possibly being TRBD1 (5 bases). Trimming cost V 7 bases and J 9 bases, with 15 bases left between them. The CDR3 length is 13 residues. The germline V gene has CDR1 KGHDR and CDR2 SFDVKD. CDR3 in DNA: TGTGCCACCAGCCAAACAGGTTGGGGTGAGCAGTTCTTC. This gives the protein CATSQTGWGEQFF.

This chain links TRBV7-6 with TRBJ1-1, with D possibly TRBD1 on 5 matching bases. V was clipped by 0 bases and J by 0 bases, with 11 bases between them. The CDR3 has 16 residues. From germline, CDR1 is SGHVS and CDR2 FNYEAQ. The CDR3: CASSLADRIMNTEAFF. The CDR3, as DNA: TGTGCCAGCAGCTTAGCCGACAGAATTATGAACACTGAAGCTTTCTTT.

The table lists this clonotype with a few counts. V is TRBV12-3 or TRBV12-4 and J is TRBJ2-3, with 7 bases lining up with TRBD1. The CDR3 runs to 17 residues. J gave up 0 bases and V 2 bases, and 8 bases lay outside the gene matches. CDR3 in amino acids: CASSLRGLIFSTDTQYF. The CDR3 DNA is TGTGCCAGCAGTTTAAGGGGGCTCATATTCAGCACAGATACGCAGTATTTT.

CDR3 protein: CASSLREGADTQYF. The CDR3 coding sequence is TGTGCCAGCAGTTTGAGGGAAGGGGCAGATACGCAGTATTTT. The chain is built from TRBV12-3 or TRBV12-4 and TRBJ2-3; D may be TRBD1 or TRBD2 (5 bases each). Trimming left V 3 bases short and J 4 bases short, with 11 bases between. The CDR3 contains 14 residues.

This clonotype was counted between two and nine times. The CDR3 loop is CASSSQGLAGVSDTQYF. The CDR3 nucleotides are TGTGCCAGCAGTTCACAAGGACTAGCGGGAGTTTCAGATACGCAGTATTTT. This rearrangement joins TRBV27 to TRBJ2-3; 13 bases are a match to TRBD2. The length of the CDR3 is 17 residues. Unmatched junction bases numbered 8, after V lost 4 bases and J lost 4 bases. Germline V gene lookup returns CDR1 MNHEY and CDR2 SMNVEV (reference sequence).

In this sample, this clonotype turned up a few times. The J gene is TRBJ2-2, the V gene TRBV7-9; 8 positions agree with TRBD2. Germline V gene data show CDR1 as SEHNR and CDR2 as FQNEAQ (reference sequence). The CDR3 spans 16 residues. The V and J ends lost 3 bases and 0 bases, in that order; junction bases with no gene match: 3. The CDR3: CASSFLAGANTGELFF. CDR3 DNA: TGTGCCAGCAGCTTTCTAGCGGGCGCGAACACCGGGGAGCTGTTTTTT.

The chain recombines TRBV11-2 with TRBJ1-1, with D unresolved. The CDR3 runs to 14 residues. Trimming stripped 5 bases from V and 1 base from J, with 11 bases between. Germline CDR1 and CDR2: SGHAT and FQNNGV. The CDR3 DNA is TGTGCCAGCAGCCCCACGTCAGAGAACACTGAAGCTTTCTTT. Protein product: CASSPTSENTEAFF.

The chain couples TRBV6-5 to TRBJ2-1, with 14 bases lining up with TRBD2. In germline, CDR1 is MNHEY, CDR2 SVGAGI. Trimming at V came to 1 base and at J to 6 bases, leaving 5 bases not matched to a gene. This CDR3 is 17 amino acids long. CDR3 amino acids: CASSYLGTSGRPNEQFF. The CDR3 coding sequence is TGTGCCAGCAGTTACTTGGGGACTAGCGGGAGACCCAATGAGCAGTTCTTC.

This clonotype showed up just a few times. J is TRBJ2-4 and V is TRBV3-1, with 13 bases fitting TRBD2. The CDR3 sequence is 16 residues long. Germline lookup yields CDR1 LGHDT and CDR2 YNNKEL (reference sequence). The V and J ends lost 5 bases and 4 bases, in that order; junction bases with no gene match: 5. The CDR3 bases are TGTGCCAGCAGCAAAGGGACTAGCGGGAATAAAAACATTCAGTACTTC. As protein: CASSKGTSGNKNIQYF.

The V call is TRBV28, the J call TRBJ2-3, with 13 nucleotides matching TRBD2. The germline CDR1 and CDR2 sequences are MDHEN and SYDVKM. Losses at the gene ends were 3 bases for V and 5 bases for J; bases not matched to a gene: 5. The CDR3 sequence is 16 residues long. The CDR3 reads CASSFGTSGVGDTQYF. The CDR3, as DNA: TGTGCCAGCAGTTTCGGGACTAGCGGGGTAGGAGATACGCAGTATTTT.

On this clonotype itself: The CDR3 does not end in the conserved phenylalanine or tryptophan, so this is likely a read error. The V call is TRBV4-3, the J call TRBJ1-6; D call uncertain. This CDR3 region has 15 residues. The V end lost 4 bases, the J end lost 8 bases, and 15 bases lay between the germline ends. The germline gives CDR1 LGHNA, CDR2 YSLEER. The CDR3 DNA is TGCGCCAGCAGCCTCCAGGACGCCGGGGATTCACCCCTCCACTAT. Residues: CASSLQDAGDSPLHY.

The V and J genes are TRBV7-9 and TRBJ2-5; D is possibly TRBD2 (5 bases). Trimming shortened V by 3 bases and J by 4 bases, and 15 bases separated the two germline ends. CDR3 size: 15 residues. Germline V gives CDR1 SEHNR, CDR2 FQNEAQ (reference sequence). CDR3 sequence (DNA): TGTGCCAGCAGCTTTTCTGGACTCGCACTAGAGACCCAGTACTTC. This codes for CASSFSGLALETQYF.

In this sample, this clonotype turned up a few times. The V and J genes are TRBV12-3 or TRBV12-4 and TRBJ1-1; unclear D gene. This CDR3 is 11 amino acids long. V shed 2 bases and J shed 8 bases, with 6 bases lying between them. The CDR3 DNA is TGTGCCAGCAGTTTATGGAAGGAAGCTTTCTTT. It is translated as CASSLWKEAFF.

The V call is TRBV28, the J call TRBJ2-7, with a possible D match to TRBD1 (5 bases). Trimming removed 6 bases from V and 3 bases from J, with 18 bases in between. There are 15 residues in the CDR3. CDR1 and CDR2 from the germline V gene are MDHEN and SYDVKM. CDR3 DNA: TGTGCCAGCAGGCAACCCAGGGTTCGAAGCTACGAGCAGTACTTC. It encodes CASRQPRVRSYEQYF. The full variable domain, with the rest looked up from reference TRBV28 and TRBJ2-7, is DVKVTQSSRYLVKRTGEKVFLECVQDMDHENMFWYRQDPGLGLRLIYFSYDVKMKEKGDIPEGYSVSREKKERFSLILESASTNQTSMYLCASRQPRVRSYEQYFGPGTRLTVT.